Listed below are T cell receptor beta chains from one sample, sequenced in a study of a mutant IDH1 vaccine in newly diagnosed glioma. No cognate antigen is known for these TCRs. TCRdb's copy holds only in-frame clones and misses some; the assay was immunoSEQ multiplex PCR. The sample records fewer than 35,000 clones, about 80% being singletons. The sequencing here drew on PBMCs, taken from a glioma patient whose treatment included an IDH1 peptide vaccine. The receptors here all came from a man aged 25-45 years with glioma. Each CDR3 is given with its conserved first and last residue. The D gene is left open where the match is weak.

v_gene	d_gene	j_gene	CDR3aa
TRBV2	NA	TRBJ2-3	CASSEGDYPLADTQYF
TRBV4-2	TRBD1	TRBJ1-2	CASSQGRDRGPSGDGYTF
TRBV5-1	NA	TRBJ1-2	CASSLEYEGYNYGYTF
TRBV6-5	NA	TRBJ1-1	CASSRWDEAFF
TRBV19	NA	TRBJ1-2	CASSYLHPDTYYGYTF
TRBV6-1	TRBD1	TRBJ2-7	CATRGTGGSYEQYF
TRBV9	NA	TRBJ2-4	CASSVALGGRDIQYF
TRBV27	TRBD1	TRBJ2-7	CASSTTGYEQYF
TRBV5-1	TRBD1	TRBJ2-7	CASSSTTGAEQYF
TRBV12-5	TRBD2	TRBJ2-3	CASGGLAGSGSADTQYF
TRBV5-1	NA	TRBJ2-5	CASSFWGVETQYF
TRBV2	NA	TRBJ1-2	CASRTREGPPTYGYTF
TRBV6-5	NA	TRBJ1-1	CASSYPSRGTEAFF
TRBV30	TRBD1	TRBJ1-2	CAWSEGQGGYTF
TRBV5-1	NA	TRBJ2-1	CASSWAQSSYNEQFF
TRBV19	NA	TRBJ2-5	CASSIGYSILQETQYF
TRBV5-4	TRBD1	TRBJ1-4	CASSETGSDEKLFF
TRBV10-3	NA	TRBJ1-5	CAISESGDRPQHF
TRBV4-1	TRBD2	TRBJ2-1	CASSQDKAGGDNEQFF
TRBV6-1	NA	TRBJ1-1	CASQERTENTEAFF
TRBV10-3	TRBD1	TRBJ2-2	CAISSRDRGTGELFF
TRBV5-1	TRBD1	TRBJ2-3	CASRRTGGADTQYF
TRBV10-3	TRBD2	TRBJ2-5	CAISESGLAGGETQYF
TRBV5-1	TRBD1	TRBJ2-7	CASSLGQGAREQYF
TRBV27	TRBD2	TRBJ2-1	CASSPGTSGAYNEQFF
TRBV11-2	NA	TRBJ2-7	CASSRSGPGRHEQYF
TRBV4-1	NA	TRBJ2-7	CASSQTRVGGHEQYF
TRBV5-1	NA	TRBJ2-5	CASSLVKSQETQYF
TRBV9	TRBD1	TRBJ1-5	CASSVGTGVNQPQHF
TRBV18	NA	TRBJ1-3	CASSLGLPGSGNTIYF
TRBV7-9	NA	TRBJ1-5	CASNGADNQPQHF
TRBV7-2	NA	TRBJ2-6	CASSFDTLSGANVLTF
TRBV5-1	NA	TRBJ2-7	CASSLGLPYEQYF
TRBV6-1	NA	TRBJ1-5	CASSGRTVNSNQPQHF
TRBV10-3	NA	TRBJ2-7	CAISESDFYYEQYF
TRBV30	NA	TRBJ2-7	CAWTHAYEQYF
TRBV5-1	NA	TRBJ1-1	CASSVGHVNTEAFF
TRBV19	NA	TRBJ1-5	CASIGPPRGVSQPQHF
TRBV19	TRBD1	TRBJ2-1	CASRRTGGAYNEQFF
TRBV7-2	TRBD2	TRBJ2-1	CASSLTGLATNEQFF
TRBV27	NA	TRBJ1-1	CASNTPGLGNTEAFF
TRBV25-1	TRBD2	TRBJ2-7	CASSGRTSIRYEQYF
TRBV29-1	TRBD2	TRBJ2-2	CSVDTTSGHTGELFF
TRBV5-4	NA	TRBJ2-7	CASSLGYGDSYEQYF
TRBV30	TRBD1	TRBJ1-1	CVHYTRGLVTEAFF
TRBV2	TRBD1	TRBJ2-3	CASSQTGQGTDTQYF
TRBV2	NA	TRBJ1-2	CASSYRVYGYTF
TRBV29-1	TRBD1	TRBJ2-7	CSAIGDRGSYEQYF
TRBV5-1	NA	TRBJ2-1	CASSPGVSNEQFF
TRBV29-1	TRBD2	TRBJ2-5	CSVTPLTSGEETQYF
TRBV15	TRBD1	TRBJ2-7	CATSGPGQGSEQYF